A selection of T cell receptor beta chains follows, all from one sample in a study of cytomegalovirus exposure and HLA in healthy donors. The data were produced by immunoSEQ multiplex PCR, yet TCRdb's version contains in-frame clones alone and is incomplete. The table lists about 200,000 clones, over 75% of them singletons. Sequences were obtained from PBMCs. The receptors derive from a woman aged 18-35 years in good health and CMV-seropositive. CDR3s include the opening cysteine and the closing phenylalanine or tryptophan. The order of the fields is J gene, V gene, D gene, CDR3 protein, CDR3 DNA. A D gene is named only where the DNA matches it firmly.

J: TRBJ2-3; V: TRBV25-1; D: -; CDR3: CASSALESDGTDTQYF; DNA: TGTGCCAGCAGTGCCCTCGAGAGCGACGGCACAGATACGCAGTATTTT
J: TRBJ2-3; V: TRBV5-1; D: -; CDR3: CASRGSGLTDTQYF; DNA: TGCGCCAGCAGGGGGAGTGGGCTCACAGATACGCAGTATTTT
J: TRBJ1-1; V: TRBV10-3; D: -; CDR3: CAISAGDLMNTEAFF; DNA: TGTGCCATCAGTGCAGGGGACCTTATGAACACTGAAGCTTTCTTT
J: TRBJ1-1; V: TRBV5-4; D: TRBD1; CDR3: CASSLPGQGRTEAFF; DNA: TGTGCCAGCAGCTTGCCGGGACAGGGGAGGACTGAAGCTTTCTTT
J: TRBJ2-7; V: TRBV19; D: -; CDR3: CASSTQYEQYF; DNA: TGTGCCAGTAGTACACAGTACGAGCAGTACTTC
J: TRBJ2-2; V: TRBV10-3; D: TRBD2; CDR3: CAINLAGGPFANTGELFF; DNA: TGTGCCATCAATCTAGCGGGAGGGCCGTTCGCGAACACCGGGGAGCTGTTTTTT
J: TRBJ1-1; V: TRBV5-1; D: TRBD1; CDR3: CASRTGGGSGEAFF; DNA: TGCGCCAGTCGGACAGGGGGCGGAAGCGGTGAAGCTTTCTTT
J: TRBJ2-1; V: TRBV7-8; D: -; CDR3: CASRLVDEQFF; DNA: TGTGCCAGCAGACTAGTCGATGAGCAGTTCTTC
J: TRBJ1-1; V: TRBV5-4; D: -; CDR3: CASSLDGTEAFF; DNA: TGTGCCAGCAGCTTGGACGGCACTGAAGCTTTCTTT
J: TRBJ2-1; V: TRBV11-3; D: TRBD2; CDR3: CASSSRTSGHNEQFF; DNA: TGTGCCAGCAGCTCCCGGACTAGCGGTCACAATGAGCAGTTCTTC
J: TRBJ2-1; V: TRBV7-9; D: TRBD2; CDR3: CASSLLAGGPNEQFF; DNA: TGTGCCAGCAGCTTATTAGCGGGAGGGCCCAATGAGCAGTTCTTC
J: TRBJ1-4; V: TRBV5-1; D: TRBD1; CDR3: CASSLGQGATNEKLFF; DNA: TGCGCCAGCAGCTTGGGACAGGGGGCAACTAATGAAAAACTGTTTTTT
J: TRBJ1-1; V: TRBV19; D: -; CDR3: CASRDNYRDSGTEAFF; DNA: TGTGCCAGTAGGGATAACTACAGGGATAGCGGGACTGAAGCTTTCTTT
J: TRBJ2-5; V: TRBV5-1; D: -; CDR3: CASSLSRYQETQYF; DNA: TGCGCCAGCAGCTTGTCTAGGTACCAAGAGACCCAGTACTTC
J: TRBJ1-2; V: TRBV27; D: TRBD1; CDR3: CASSPSAGGGRYYGYTF; DNA: TGTGCCAGCAGTCCCTCGGCAGGGGGCGGAAGGTACTATGGCTACACCTTC
J: TRBJ1-1; V: TRBV5-1; D: -; CDR3: CASSLETTAGTEAFF; DNA: TGCGCCAGCAGCTTGGAGACGACAGCAGGGACTGAAGCTTTCTTT
J: TRBJ2-3; V: TRBV14; D: TRBD2; CDR3: CASSQTGLAGVDTQYF; DNA: TGTGCCAGCAGCCAAACGGGACTAGCGGGAGTAGATACGCAGTATTTT
J: TRBJ2-3; V: TRBV30; D: -; CDR3: CALRERDISDTQYF; DNA: TGTGCCCTAAGGGAGCGGGACATCTCAGATACGCAGTATTTT